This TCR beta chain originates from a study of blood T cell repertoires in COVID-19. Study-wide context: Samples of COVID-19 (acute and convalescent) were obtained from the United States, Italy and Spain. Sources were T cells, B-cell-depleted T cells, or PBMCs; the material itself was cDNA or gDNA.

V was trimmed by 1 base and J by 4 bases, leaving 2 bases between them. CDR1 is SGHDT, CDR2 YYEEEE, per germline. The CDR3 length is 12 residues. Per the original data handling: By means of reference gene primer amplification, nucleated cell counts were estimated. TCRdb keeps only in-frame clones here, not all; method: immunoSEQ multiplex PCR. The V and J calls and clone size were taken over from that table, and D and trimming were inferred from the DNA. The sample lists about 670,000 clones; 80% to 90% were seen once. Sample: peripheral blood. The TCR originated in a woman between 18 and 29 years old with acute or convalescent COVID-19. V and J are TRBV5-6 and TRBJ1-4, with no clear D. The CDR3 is CASSLYNEKLFF. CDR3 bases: TGTGCCAGCAGCTTGTATAATGAAAAACTGTTTTTT. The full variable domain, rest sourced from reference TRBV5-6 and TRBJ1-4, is DAGVTQSPTHLIKTRGQQVTLRCSPKSGHDTVSWYQQALGQGPQFIFQYYEEEERQRGNFPDRFSGHQFPNYSSELNVNALLLGDSALYLCASSLYNEKLFFGSGTQLSVL.